This entry lists 6 T cell receptor beta chains sequenced from one sample in a study of blood T cell repertoires in COVID-19. The method was immunoSEQ multiplex PCR; TCRdb's version includes in-frame clones alone and lacks a portion of them. The sample shows roughly 190,000 clones, roughly 82% of them seen only once. Sequencing was done on a sample of PBMCs or T cells enriched from blood (not recorded which). These receptors were collected from a woman aged 55-70 years with acute COVID-19.

The rearrangement links TRBV5-1 to TRBJ1-1; D is unclear. The germline V and J ends were trimmed by 3 bases and 2 bases, with 11 bases remaining between them. CDR1 is SGHRS and CDR2 is YFSETQ in the germline V gene. The CDR3 runs 14 residues. The chain's CDR3 is CASSSERVNTEAFF. The CDR3 nucleotides are TGCGCCAGCAGCTCAGAGCGGGTAAACACTGAAGCTTTCTTT.

V and J are TRBV7-2 and TRBJ2-5, with 7 bases lining up with TRBD1. V was pared by 1 base and J by 3 bases, with 5 bases of the junction left unmatched. Per the germline V gene, CDR1 is SGHTA and CDR2 is FQGNSA. The CDR3 is 15 residues long. For the CDR3, the DNA is TGTGCCAGCAGCTTAGAGGGGGACAGAGAAGAGACCCAGTACTTC. It translates to CASSLEGDREETQYF.

This chain connects TRBV6-1 to TRBJ2-4; 10 positions match TRBD1. The CDR3 has 17 residues. Germline lookup yields CDR1 MNHNS and CDR2 SASEGT. Unmatched junction bases numbered 4, after V lost 2 bases and J lost 0 bases. The CDR3 here is CASSESRDRGAKNIQYF. CDR3 sequence (DNA): TGTGCCAGCAGTGAATCCAGGGACAGGGGAGCCAAAAACATTCAGTACTTC.

This rearrangement joins TRBV4-1 to TRBJ1-2; D gene unclear. Germline-derived CDR1 and CDR2 are MGHRA and YSYEKL. CDR3 length: 14 amino acids. Trimming cost V 0 bases and J 7 bases, with 12 bases left between them. In DNA, the CDR3 is TGCGCCAGCAGCCAAGATTATACGGGTGGTGGCTACACCTTC. This encodes CASSQDYTGGGYTF.

This chain joins TRBV3-1 (or the pseudogene TRBV3-2) and TRBJ1-1, with TRBD1 matching 10 bases. This CDR3 region has 15 residues. The ends lost 1 base at V and 7 bases at J; junction bases unmatched: 6. Germline V CDR1 and CDR2: LGHDT, YNNKEL (reference sequence). The CDR3 protein is CASSQGDRGPSEAFF. In DNA, the CDR3 is TGTGCCAGCAGCCAAGGGGACAGGGGACCCAGTGAAGCTTTCTTT.

The rearrangement uses TRBV25-1 and TRBJ2-5; D possibly corresponds to TRBD1 (5 bases). This CDR3 has 15 amino acids. Germline V gives CDR1 MGHDK, CDR2 SYGVNS. Trimming stripped 6 bases from V and 0 bases from J, with 14 bases between. CDR3 protein: CASSSTEPYQETQYF. The CDR3 nucleotides are TGTGCCAGCAGCTCGACAGAACCGTACCAAGAGACCCAGTACTTC.